This TCR beta chain stems from a study of blood T cell repertoires in COVID-19. Study information: Donors in the United States, Italy and Spain gave samples during acute or convalescent COVID-19. The analysed material was cDNA or gDNA that came from T cells, B-cell-depleted T cells, or PBMCs.

As processed by the authors: Estimates of nucleated cell counts were drawn from the amplification of reference gene primers. Some clones are missing from TCRdb's copy, which holds only in-frame ones; the method was immunoSEQ multiplex PCR. V, J and clone size derive from that table, while D and trimming were established from the DNA sequence. This sample has under 95,000 clones, with approximately 87% found just once. The sample consisted of peripheral blood. This clonotype was sampled from a human donor with acute or convalescent COVID-19. The donor label of this sample is uncertain.

Here the CDR3 DNA reads TGTGCCAGCAGTGGGGAGGGACAGGGAAAGAATCAGCCCCAGCATTTT. Translated, it gives CASSGEGQGKNQPQHF. The gene calls are TRBV2 and TRBJ1-5; 9 positions match TRBD1. The length of the CDR3 is 16 residues. With V trimmed by 4 bases and J by 4 bases, 8 bases remained unmatched. Germline V lookup: CDR1 SNHLY, CDR2 FYNNEI.